The 26 T cell receptor beta chains in this list originate from one sample, sequenced in a study of regulatory dendritic cells for organ transplantation. Sorted T cells were CFSE-labeled and cultured approximately five days with allogeneic regulatory or mature dendritic cells at 1:10. The antigens of these receptors remain unknown. Clones were sequenced by immunoSEQ multiplex PCR, and TCRdb holds only the in-frame ones, with some missing. The sample shows some 11,000 clones, 74% of them seen only once. The source material was naive CD4+ T cells from blood cultured with regulatory dendritic cells. Described subset: CD45RA+ naive T cells. The origin of the receptors is a human donor in good health.

The chain employs TRBV7-2 and TRBJ2-5; D unclear. The CDR3 is 11 residues long. Germline V gene lookup returns CDR1 SGHTA and CDR2 FQGNSA. V lost 5 bases to trimming and J lost 1 base, with 2 bases between them. CDR3 in DNA: TGTGCCAGCAGCCTCCAAGAGACCCAGTACTTC. This translates into CASSLQETQYF.

V gene TRBV6-6 combines with J gene TRBJ1-3; perhaps TRBD1 as D (5 bases). CDR1 and CDR2 (germline): MNHNY, SVGAGI (reference sequence). The CDR3 totals 14 residues. V was pared by 4 bases and J by 2 bases, with 9 bases between. The CDR3 nucleotides are TGTGCCAGCAGTTCCCAGGGAACTGGAAACACCATATATTTT. Its translation: CASSSQGTGNTIYF.

This chain uses TRBV29-1 with TRBJ1-4, with D possibly being TRBD1 (6 bases). This CDR3 has 12 residues. The V gene's germline CDR1 is SQVTM and CDR2 ANQGSEA. V shed 5 bases and J shed 6 bases, with 10 bases lying between them. CDR3 protein: CSVWSGDEKLFF. The DNA of the CDR3 is TGCAGCGTTTGGTCAGGGGATGAAAAACTGTTTTTT.

This clone occurred once. The rearrangement uses TRBV5-1 and TRBJ2-1, with D tentatively TRBD2 (5 bases). Germline-derived CDR1 and CDR2 are SGHRS and YFSETQ. With 2 bases removed from V and 0 bases from J, the gap between germline ends came to 12 bases. The CDR3 runs to 16 residues. This chain's CDR3 is CASSFVGKSSYNEQFF. The DNA of the CDR3 is TGCGCCAGCAGCTTCGTCGGGAAATCCTCCTACAATGAGCAGTTCTTC.

The V gene is TRBV19, the J gene TRBJ1-2; D is ambiguous. CDR1 and CDR2 from the germline V gene are LNHDA and SQIVND (reference sequence). The CDR3 has 17 residues. Trimming left V 3 bases short and J 0 bases short, with 17 bases between. CDR3 in amino acids: CASSISGVISPNYGYTF. The DNA of the CDR3 is TGTGCCAGTAGTATTTCCGGGGTGATCTCACCTAACTATGGCTACACCTTC.

This clone has a handful of counts. J is TRBJ1-1 and V is TRBV28; D gene ambiguous. The CDR3 loop spans 14 amino acids. CDR1 is MDHEN and CDR2 is SYDVKM in the germline V gene. Trimming shortened V by 3 bases and J by 3 bases, and 11 bases separated the two germline ends. The CDR3 DNA is TGTGCCAGCAGTTTTTATTCCAGGTACACTGAAGCTTTCTTT. Its protein is CASSFYSRYTEAFF.

There are a few counts of this clone. The chain has TRBV7-9 and TRBJ2-3; D possibly corresponds to TRBD2 (6 bases). The CDR3 is 15 amino acids. Germline values: CDR1 SEHNR, CDR2 FQNEAQ (reference sequence). The V end was cut by 1 base, the J end by 0 bases, with 8 bases between. In DNA, the CDR3 is TGTGCCAGCAGCTTAGTAGCGGTTAGCACAGATACGCAGTATTTT. This gives the protein CASSLVAVSTDTQYF.

This clone was found once. The chain recombines TRBV19 with TRBJ1-5; D is unresolved. Trimming removed 4 bases at V and 4 bases at J, with 11 bases between. The CDR3 consists of 14 residues. Germline values: CDR1 LNHDA, CDR2 SQIVND (reference sequence). The CDR3 nucleotides are TGTGCCAGTAGTAAAGGACGGGAAAATCAGCCCCAGCATTTT. Protein sequence: CASSKGRENQPQHF.

This chain links TRBV5-1 with TRBJ2-7, with TRBD1 matching 9 bases. Trimming took 3 bases from V and 2 from J; bases not matched to a gene: 9. The CDR3 is made up of 16 amino acids. Germline CDR1 and CDR2: SGHRS and YFSETQ. The CDR3 DNA is TGCGCCAGCAGCTCCGGAAGGGACAGGGTGCCCTACGAGCAGTACTTC. Protein sequence: CASSSGRDRVPYEQYF. Full variable domain (outside the CDR3, taken from reference TRBV5-1 and TRBJ2-7): KAGVTQTPRYLIKTRGQQVTLSCSPISGHRSVSWYQQTPGQGLQFLFEYFSETQRNKGNFPGRFSGRQFSNSRSEMNVSTLELGDSALYLCASSSGRDRVPYEQYFGPGTRLTVT.

Remarks on this clone: Germline and junction disagree at one end, which may indicate a read error. The V gene is TRBV10-3, the J gene TRBJ2-3, with a possible D match to TRBD2 (5 bases). The CDR3 is 13 residues long. Germline-derived CDR1 and CDR2 are ENHRY and SYGVKD. This CDR3 is CASGVSSIDTQYF. For the CDR3, the DNA is TGTGCCTCAGGCGTGTCTAGCATAGATACGCAGTATTTT.

The chain combines TRBV7-2 with TRBJ1-1; TRBD1 aligns across 9 bases. Trimming at V came to 5 bases and at J to 7 bases, leaving 5 bases not matched to a gene. Per the germline V gene, CDR1 is SGHTA and CDR2 is FQGNSA. The CDR3 runs 13 residues. DNA for the CDR3: TGTGCCAGCAGCCAACAGGGGGCTAGTGAAGCTTTCTTT. This codes for CASSQQGASEAFF.

This chain connects TRBV11-3 to TRBJ2-5; a weak D match, TRBD1 (5 bases). The CDR3 loop spans 13 amino acids. Germline CDR1 and CDR2: SGHNT and YENEEA. V was trimmed by 1 base and J by 5 bases, leaving 8 bases between them. The CDR3 DNA sequence: TGTGCCAGCAGCTTAGGGGGCCAGGAGACCCAGTACTTC. This gives the protein CASSLGGQETQYF.

The chain joins TRBV7-2 to TRBJ2-7, with a weak D call TRBD2 (6 bases). The CDR3 consists of 17 residues. V was trimmed by 1 base and J by 4 bases, leaving 20 bases between them. The germline gives CDR1 SGHTA, CDR2 FQGNSA. Here the CDR3 DNA reads TGTGCCAGCAGCTTAGTTGTGGTGAGGGACTTCCCTTACGAGCAGTACTTC. The encoded protein is CASSLVVVRDFPYEQYF.

The chain carries TRBV23-1 and TRBJ2-5; possible D gene TRBD2, 7 bases. TRBV23-1 qualifies as an ORF whose function is uncertain. V gave up 10 bases and J gave up 5 bases, with 26 bases separating them. The CDR3 is 16 residues long. CDR3 sequence (DNA): TGCGCCATCCTGTGGTGGGGGGGGGCCCGTTGGGAGACCCAGTACTTC. Amino acid sequence: CAILWWGGARWETQYF.

The chain is built from TRBV5-1 and TRBJ1-1; D might be TRBD1 (6 bases). Per the germline V gene, CDR1 is SGHRS and CDR2 is YFSETQ. The CDR3 contains 15 residues. Trimming took 3 bases from V and 2 from J, leaving 14 bases between them. The CDR3 DNA sequence: TGCGCCAGCAGCTCCTACTCCGGGACAAACACTGAAGCTTTCTTT. Amino acid sequence: CASSSYSGTNTEAFF. Using reference TRBV5-1 and TRBJ1-1 for the parts outside the CDR3, the full variable domain is KAGVTQTPRYLIKTRGQQVTLSCSPISGHRSVSWYQQTPGQGLQFLFEYFSETQRNKGNFPGRFSGRQFSNSRSEMNVSTLELGDSALYLCASSSYSGTNTEAFFGQGTRLTVV.

This clone occurred once. This rearrangement joins TRBV23-1 to TRBJ1-5; D uncertain. TRBV23-1 is annotated as an ORF whose role is uncertain. Trimming left V 9 bases short and J 6 bases short, with 15 bases between. This CDR3 is built from 13 residues. This chain's CDR3 is CARSTFSGQPQHF. As DNA, the CDR3 is TGCGCCAGAAGTACGTTTTCGGGTCAGCCCCAGCATTTT.

The rearrangement joins TRBV5-1 to TRBJ2-2; no clear D. Germline V gene sequence: CDR1 SGHRS, CDR2 YFSETQ. The V end was cut by 4 bases, the J end by 0 bases, with 7 bases between. The CDR3 runs 14 residues. In DNA, the CDR3 is TGCGCCAGCAGCCTCTCGGCGAACACCGGGGAGCTGTTTTTT. Amino acids: CASSLSANTGELFF.

The genes are TRBV5-4 and TRBJ2-5; 9 bases align to TRBD2. This CDR3 region has 17 residues. CDR1 is SGHNT and CDR2 is YYREEE in the germline V gene (reference sequence). Trimming removed 5 bases from V and 5 bases from J; junction bases left unmatched: 16. CDR3 in amino acids: CASRRGGAWGVRETQYF. CDR3 in DNA: TGTGCCAGCAGACGCGGGGGGGCCTGGGGTGTTCGGGAGACCCAGTACTTC.

There are a few counts of this clone. The chain combines TRBV6-1 with TRBJ2-7; D is unresolved. The CDR3 extends over 14 amino acids. Germline CDR1 MNHNS, CDR2 SASEGT. V shed 5 bases and J shed 6 bases, with 17 bases lying between them. The CDR3 coding sequence is TGTGCCAGCAGTACAACAGCCAAGGTCTCCGAGCAGTACTTC. Translating it yields CASSTTAKVSEQYF.

This chain uses TRBV19 with TRBJ1-4; TRBD1 is a possible D gene (6 bases). This CDR3 is 15 amino acids long. Germline V gives CDR1 LNHDA, CDR2 SQIVND (reference sequence). Between the trimmed V and J ends, which lost 10 bases and 8 bases, there was a span of 23 bases. CDR3 region: CATKARTAQGEKLFF. CDR3 sequence (DNA): TGTGCCACCAAGGCCAGGACAGCACAAGGGGAAAAACTGTTTTTT.

This chain uses TRBV11-2 with TRBJ2-1; 8 positions agree with TRBD2. The germline V gene has CDR1 SGHAT and CDR2 FQNNGV. The CDR3 totals 18 residues. Trimming removed 1 base from V and 2 bases from J; junction bases left unmatched: 10. CDR3 coding DNA: TGTGCCAGCAGCTTAGGAGCGGCGGCGGGGGGAACCTACAATGAGCAGTTCTTC. This codes for CASSLGAAAGGTYNEQFF. The full variable domain, rest sourced from reference TRBV11-2 and TRBJ2-1, is EAGVAQSPRYKIIEKRQSVAFWCNPISGHATLYWYQQILGQGPKLLIQFQNNGVVDDSQLPKDRFSAERLKGVDSTLKIQPAKLEDSAVYLCASSLGAAAGGTYNEQFFGPGTRLTVL.

This clone came up a few times. This sequence joins TRBV19 and TRBJ1-1, with 8 positions matching TRBD1. V was pared by 6 bases and J by 5 bases, with 11 bases of the junction left unmatched. There are 15 residues in the CDR3. Germline V gene lookup returns CDR1 LNHDA and CDR2 SQIVND (reference sequence). The CDR3, as DNA: TGTGCCAGTAGGGACAGGGAGGAACCATTAACTGAAGCTTTCTTT. Protein sequence: CASRDREEPLTEAFF.

This chain's CDR3 is CASSKEGLLNTEAFF. The CDR3 DNA follows: TGTGCCAGCAGCAAGGAGGGACTTTTGAACACTGAAGCTTTCTTT. V usage is TRBV6-4 and J usage is TRBJ1-1; D possibly corresponds to TRBD1 (5 bases). Trimming removed 6 bases from V and 0 bases from J, with 14 bases in between. Germline CDR1 is MRHNA and CDR2 is SNTAGT. The CDR3 covers 15 residues.

The gene calls are TRBV2 and TRBJ1-5; possible D gene TRBD1, 5 bases. The CDR3 length is 19 residues. With 5 bases removed from V and 3 bases from J, the gap between germline ends came to 26 bases. From germline, CDR1 is SNHLY and CDR2 FYNNEI. This CDR3 reads CASSQKYRDSGGNNQPQHF. The DNA of the CDR3 is TGTGCCAGCAGTCAAAAATACCGGGACTCCGGGGGAAACAATCAGCCCCAGCATTTT.

The chain joins TRBV6-5 to TRBJ2-1; possible D gene TRBD2, 5 bases. Germline lookup yields CDR1 MNHEY and CDR2 SVGAGI. The V gene lost 9 bases and the J gene lost 3 bases, with 18 bases spanning the gap. This CDR3 is 15 amino acids long. Here the CDR3 reads CASTEVATGYNEQFF. The DNA of the CDR3 is TGTGCCAGTACGGAGGTCGCCACGGGCTACAATGAGCAGTTCTTC.

The chain joins TRBV7-2 to TRBJ2-7; D not resolved. Germline values: CDR1 SGHTA, CDR2 FQGNSA. The CDR3 has 14 residues. Trimming removed 7 bases from V and 3 bases from J, with 16 bases in between. CDR3 region: CASTASPYFYEQYF. The CDR3 bases are TGTGCCAGCACCGCGAGTCCCTACTTCTACGAGCAGTACTTC.